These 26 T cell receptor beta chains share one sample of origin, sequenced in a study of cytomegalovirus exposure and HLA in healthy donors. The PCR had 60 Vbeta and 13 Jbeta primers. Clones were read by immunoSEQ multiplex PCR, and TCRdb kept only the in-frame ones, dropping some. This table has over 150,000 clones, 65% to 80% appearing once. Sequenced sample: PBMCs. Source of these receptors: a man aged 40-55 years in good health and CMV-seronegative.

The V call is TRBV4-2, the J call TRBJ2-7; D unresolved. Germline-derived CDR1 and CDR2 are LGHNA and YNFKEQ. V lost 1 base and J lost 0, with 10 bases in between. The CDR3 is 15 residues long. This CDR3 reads CASSQVIGSSYEQYF. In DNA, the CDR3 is TGTGCCAGCAGCCAAGTGATCGGTAGCTCCTACGAGCAGTACTTC.

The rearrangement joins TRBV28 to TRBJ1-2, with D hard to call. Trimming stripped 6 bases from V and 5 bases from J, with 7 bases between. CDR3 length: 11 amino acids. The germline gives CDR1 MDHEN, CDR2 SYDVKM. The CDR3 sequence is CASRRQYGYTF. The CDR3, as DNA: TGTGCCAGCAGAAGACAATATGGCTACACCTTC.

The CDR3 sequence is CASSTQGANYGYTF. The CDR3 region has the DNA TGTGCCAGTAGTACCCAGGGGGCTAACTATGGCTACACCTTC. The rearrangement uses TRBV19 and TRBJ1-2; 7 bases line up with TRBD1. The CDR3 contains 14 residues. The ends lost 4 bases at V and 0 bases at J; junction bases unmatched: 2. Germline V gene sequence: CDR1 LNHDA, CDR2 SQIVND (reference sequence). Full variable domain (missing parts from reference TRBV19 and TRBJ1-2): DGGITQSPKYLFRKEGQNVTLSCEQNLNHDAMYWYRQDPGQGLRLIYYSQIVNDFQKGDIAEGYSVSREKKESFPLTVTSAQKNPTAFYLCASSTQGANYGYTFGSGTRLTVV.

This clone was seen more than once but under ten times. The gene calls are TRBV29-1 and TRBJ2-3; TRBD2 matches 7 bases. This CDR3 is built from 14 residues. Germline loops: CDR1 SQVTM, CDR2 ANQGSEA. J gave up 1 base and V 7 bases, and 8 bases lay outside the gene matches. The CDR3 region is CSAGGGEGTDTQYF. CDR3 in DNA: TGCAGCGCCGGGGGAGGGGAGGGCACAGATACGCAGTATTTT.

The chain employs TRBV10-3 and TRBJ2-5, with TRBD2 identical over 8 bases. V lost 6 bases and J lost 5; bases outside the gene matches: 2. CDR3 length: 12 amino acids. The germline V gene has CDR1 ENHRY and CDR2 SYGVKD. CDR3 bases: TGTGCCATCAGGTCGGGAGGGGAGACCCAGTACTTC. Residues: CAIRSGGETQYF.

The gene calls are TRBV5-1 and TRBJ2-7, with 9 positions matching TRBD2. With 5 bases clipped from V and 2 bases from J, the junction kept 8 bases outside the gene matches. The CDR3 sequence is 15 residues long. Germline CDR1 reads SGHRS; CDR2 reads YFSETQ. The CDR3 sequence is CASRDEAGGPYEQYF. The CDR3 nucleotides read TGCGCCAGCAGGGATGAAGCGGGAGGCCCCTACGAGCAGTACTTC.

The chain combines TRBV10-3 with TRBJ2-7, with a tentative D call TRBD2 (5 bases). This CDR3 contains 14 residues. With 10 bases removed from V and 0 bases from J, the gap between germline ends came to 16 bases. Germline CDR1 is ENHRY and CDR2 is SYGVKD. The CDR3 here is CATLALRNSYEQYF. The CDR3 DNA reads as TGTGCCACCCTAGCCTTGCGGAACTCCTACGAGCAGTACTTC.

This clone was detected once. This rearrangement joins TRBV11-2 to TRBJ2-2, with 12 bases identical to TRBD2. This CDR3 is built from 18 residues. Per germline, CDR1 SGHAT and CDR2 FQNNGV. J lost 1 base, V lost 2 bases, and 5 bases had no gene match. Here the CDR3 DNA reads TGTGCCAGCAGCTTAAAATTACTAGCGGGAGGGAACACCGGGGAGCTGTTTTTT. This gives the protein CASSLKLLAGGNTGELFF.

The CDR3 DNA follows: TGTGCCAGCAGCTTAAATGAAGGGGATGGCTACACCTTC. Its protein product is CASSLNEGDGYTF. The rearrangement uses TRBV11-1 and TRBJ1-2, with a possible D match to TRBD1 (5 bases). In germline, CDR1 is SGHAT, CDR2 FQDESV (reference sequence). This CDR3 region has 13 residues. Trimming stripped 2 bases from V and 6 bases from J, with 10 bases between.

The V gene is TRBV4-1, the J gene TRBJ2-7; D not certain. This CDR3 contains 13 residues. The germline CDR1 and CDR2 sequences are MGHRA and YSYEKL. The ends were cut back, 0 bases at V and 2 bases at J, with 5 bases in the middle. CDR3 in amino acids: CASSQDTAYEQYF. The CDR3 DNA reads TGCGCCAGCAGCCAAGATACTGCCTACGAGCAGTACTTC.

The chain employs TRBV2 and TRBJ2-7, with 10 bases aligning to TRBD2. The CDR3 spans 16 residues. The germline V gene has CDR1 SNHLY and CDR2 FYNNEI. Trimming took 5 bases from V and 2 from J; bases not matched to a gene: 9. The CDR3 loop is CASSPTLAGATYEQYF. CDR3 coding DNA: TGTGCCAGCAGTCCTACCCTAGCGGGAGCGACCTACGAGCAGTACTTC.

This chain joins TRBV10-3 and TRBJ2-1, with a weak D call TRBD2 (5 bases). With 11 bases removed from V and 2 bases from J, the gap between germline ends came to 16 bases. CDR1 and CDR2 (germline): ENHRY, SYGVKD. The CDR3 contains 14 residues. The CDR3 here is CAAEDGSTYNEQFF. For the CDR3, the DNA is TGTGCCGCGGAGGATGGGAGTACCTACAATGAGCAGTTCTTC.

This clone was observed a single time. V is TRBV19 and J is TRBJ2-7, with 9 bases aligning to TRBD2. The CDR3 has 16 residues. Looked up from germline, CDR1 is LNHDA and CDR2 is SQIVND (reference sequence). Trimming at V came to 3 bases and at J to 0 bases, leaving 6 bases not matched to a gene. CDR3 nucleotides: TGTGCCAGTAGTATGGTTAGCGGGAGATTCTCCTACGAGCAGTACTTC. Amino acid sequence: CASSMVSGRFSYEQYF.

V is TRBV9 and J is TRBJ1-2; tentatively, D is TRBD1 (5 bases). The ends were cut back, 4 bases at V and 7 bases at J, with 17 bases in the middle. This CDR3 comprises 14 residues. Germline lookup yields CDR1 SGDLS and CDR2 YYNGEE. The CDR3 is CASSQQETVFGYTF. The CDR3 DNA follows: TGTGCCAGCAGCCAACAAGAGACAGTTTTTGGCTACACCTTC.

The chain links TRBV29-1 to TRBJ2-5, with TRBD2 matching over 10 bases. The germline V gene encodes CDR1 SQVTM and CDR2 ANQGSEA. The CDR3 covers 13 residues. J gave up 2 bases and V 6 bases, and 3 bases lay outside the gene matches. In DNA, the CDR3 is TGCAGCGTCAGGACTAGCGGACAAGAGACCCAGTACTTC. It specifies CSVRTSGQETQYF.

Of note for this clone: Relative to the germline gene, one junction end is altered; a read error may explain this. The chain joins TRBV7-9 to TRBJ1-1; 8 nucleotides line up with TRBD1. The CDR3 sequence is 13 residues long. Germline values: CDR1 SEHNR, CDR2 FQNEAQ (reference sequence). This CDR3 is CSSSPQGATEAFF. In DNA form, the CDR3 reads TGTTCCAGCAGCCCCCAGGGGGCCACTGAAGCTTTCTTT.

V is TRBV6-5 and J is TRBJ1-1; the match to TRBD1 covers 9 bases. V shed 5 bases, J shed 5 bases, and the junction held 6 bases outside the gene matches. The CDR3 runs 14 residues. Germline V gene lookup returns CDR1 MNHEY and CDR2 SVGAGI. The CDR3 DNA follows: TGTGCCAGCAGTGACACAGGGGGCGTGACTGAAGCTTTCTTT. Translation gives CASSDTGGVTEAFF.

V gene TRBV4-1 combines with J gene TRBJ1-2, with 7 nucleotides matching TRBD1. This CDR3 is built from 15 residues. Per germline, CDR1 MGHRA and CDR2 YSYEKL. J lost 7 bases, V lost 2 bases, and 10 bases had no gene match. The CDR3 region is CASSQPGGTARGYTF. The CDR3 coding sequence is TGCGCCAGCAGCCAACCTGGGGGGACAGCGCGTGGCTACACCTTC.

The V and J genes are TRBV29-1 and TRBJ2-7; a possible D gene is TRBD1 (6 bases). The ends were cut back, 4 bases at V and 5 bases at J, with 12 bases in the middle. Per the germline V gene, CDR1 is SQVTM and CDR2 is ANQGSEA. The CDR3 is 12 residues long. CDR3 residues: CSVGGGGNEQYF. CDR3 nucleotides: TGCAGCGTTGGTGGGGGCGGAAACGAGCAGTACTTC.

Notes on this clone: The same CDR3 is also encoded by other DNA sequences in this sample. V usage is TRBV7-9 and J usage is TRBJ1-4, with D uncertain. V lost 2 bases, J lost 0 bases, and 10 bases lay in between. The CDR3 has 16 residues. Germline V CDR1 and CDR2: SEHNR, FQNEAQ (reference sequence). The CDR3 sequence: CASSLLEFATNEKLFF. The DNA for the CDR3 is TGTGCCAGCAGCTTATTAGAATTTGCAACTAATGAAAAACTGTTTTTT.

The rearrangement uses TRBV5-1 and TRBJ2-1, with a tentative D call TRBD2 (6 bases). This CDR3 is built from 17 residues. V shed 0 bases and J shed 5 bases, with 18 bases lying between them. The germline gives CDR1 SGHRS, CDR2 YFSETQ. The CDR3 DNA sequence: TGCGCCAGCAGCTTGGAGCCCCGGGACTCAAGGAACAATGAGCAGTTCTTC. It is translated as CASSLEPRDSRNNEQFF.

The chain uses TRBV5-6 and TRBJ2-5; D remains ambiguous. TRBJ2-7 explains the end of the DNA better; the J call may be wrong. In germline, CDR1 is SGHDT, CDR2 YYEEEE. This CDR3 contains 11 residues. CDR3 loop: CASSFSYEQYF. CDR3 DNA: TGTGCCAGCAGCTTCTCCTACGAGCAGTACTTC.

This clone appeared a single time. The CDR3, as DNA: TGTGCCAGCAGTTACTCTCCGACTAGCGGGAGGGGAGAGCAGTTCTTC. Its translation: CASSYSPTSGRGEQFF. This chain uses TRBV6-6 with TRBJ2-1; TRBD2 aligns across 14 bases. Germline CDR1 and CDR2: MNHNY and SVGAGI (reference sequence). Germline trimming cut 0 bases from V and 10 bases from J; bases unmatched to any gene: 5. There are 16 residues in the CDR3.

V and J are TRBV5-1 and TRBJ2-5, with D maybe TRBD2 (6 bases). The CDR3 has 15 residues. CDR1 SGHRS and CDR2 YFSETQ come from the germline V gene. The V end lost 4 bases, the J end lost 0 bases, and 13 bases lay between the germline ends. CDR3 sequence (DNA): TGCGCCAGCAGCCTACGAGGGACTTACCAAGAGACCCAGTACTTC. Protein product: CASSLRGTYQETQYF.

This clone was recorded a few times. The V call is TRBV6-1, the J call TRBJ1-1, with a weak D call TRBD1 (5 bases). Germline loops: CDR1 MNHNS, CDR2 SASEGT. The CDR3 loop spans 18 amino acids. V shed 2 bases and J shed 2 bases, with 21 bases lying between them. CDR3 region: CASSELGLTKGGNTEAFF. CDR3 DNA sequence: TGTGCCAGCAGTGAATTGGGGCTCACAAAGGGCGGAAACACTGAAGCTTTCTTT.

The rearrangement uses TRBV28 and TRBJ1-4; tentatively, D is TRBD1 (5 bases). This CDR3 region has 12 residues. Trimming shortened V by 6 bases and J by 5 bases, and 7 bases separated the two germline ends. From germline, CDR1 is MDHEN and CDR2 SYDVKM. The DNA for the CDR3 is TGTGCCAGCAGACAGGCGAATGAAAAACTGTTTTTT. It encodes CASRQANEKLFF.